Listed below are T cell receptor beta chains from one sample, sequenced in a study of beta chain features in type 1 diabetes. This table comes from immunoSEQ multiplex PCR, and its TCRdb copy is limited to in-frame clones, with some not included. The sample has about 410,000 clones, approximately 15% seen once. Sequenced material: naive CD4+ T cells from blood. These receptors all stem from a man in his thirties or forties in good health. The CDR3 runs from the conserved cysteine through the conserved F or W. A D gene is named only where the DNA matches it firmly. Where a row states a size, it is once, few, many or the class of an expanded clone; other rows omit it.

>TRBV4-1|15|.|.|TRBJ1-2
CASSQPGQKIYGYTF
TGCGCCAGCAGCCAACCCGGACAGAAGATCTATGGCTACACCTTC
>TRBV7-2|13|.|few|TRBJ2-1
CASSAPFSGKEFF
TGTGCCAGCAGCGCACCTTTTAGCGGAAAGGAGTTCTTC
>TRBV28|13|.|few|TRBJ1-1
CASSITGNTEAFF
TGTGCCAGCAGCATTACAGGTAACACTGAAGCTTTCTTT
>TRBV29-1|16|.|.|TRBJ2-6
CSVDAGTPSGANVLTF
TGCAGCGTTGACGCCGGGACACCCTCTGGGGCCAACGTCCTGACTTTC
>TRBV7-9|14|TRBD1|.|TRBJ2-7
CASSVKRGPYEQYF
TGTGCCAGCAGCGTTAAAAGGGGGCCCTACGAGCAGTACTTC
>TRBV9|18|.|.|TRBJ2-7
CASSVVGRVEEVDYEQYF
TGTGCCAGCAGCGTAGTAGGAAGAGTAGAGGAGGTCGACTACGAGCAGTACTTC
>TRBV30|13|.|few|TRBJ2-1
CAWSSSSLHEQFF
TGTGCCTGGAGTTCCAGCTCCCTCCATGAGCAGTTCTTC
>TRBV14|15|.|.|TRBJ2-1
CASSQIDRTINEQFF
TGTGCCAGCAGCCAGATTGACCGGACAATCAATGAGCAGTTCTTC
>TRBV7-9|15|.|few|TRBJ2-2
CASSLRGPVPGELFF
TGTGCCAGCAGCTTAAGGGGCCCAGTGCCCGGGGAGCTGTTTTTT
>TRBV9|17|.|.|TRBJ2-3
CASSVDQGEGGTDTQYF
TGTGCCAGCAGCGTAGATCAGGGAGAGGGGGGCACAGATACGCAGTATTTT
>TRBV7-9|13|.|.|TRBJ2-5
CASSPLAVETQYF
TGTGCCAGCAGCCCCTTGGCAGTCGAGACCCAGTACTTC
>TRBV30|15|TRBD1|few|TRBJ1-1
CAWSVRRGLSTEAFF
TGTGCCTGGAGTGTACGAAGGGGGCTAAGCACTGAAGCTTTCTTT
>TRBV7-6|16|TRBD1|few|TRBJ2-6
CASSFDRGSGANVLTF
TGTGCCAGCAGCTTTGACAGGGGCTCTGGGGCCAACGTCCTGACTTTC
>TRBV15|15|.|few|TRBJ1-4
CATSRDRDGRAKLFF
TGTGCCACCAGCAGAGACCGGGACGGCCGGGCAAAACTGTTTTTT
>TRBV10-2|13|.|few|TRBJ2-4
CASMVAAKNIQYF
TGCGCCAGCATGGTAGCGGCCAAAAACATTCAGTACTTC
>TRBV25-1|16|TRBD2|.|TRBJ2-1
CASSASAGGPYNEQFF
TGTGCCAGCAGTGCCTCCGCGGGAGGGCCCTACAATGAGCAGTTCTTC
>TRBV4-3|13|.|.|TRBJ1-2
CASSQGEGMRYTF
TGCGCCAGCAGCCAAGGAGAGGGGATGCGCTACACCTTC
>TRBV7-2|13|.|few|TRBJ2-3
CASSSPGPDTQYF
TGTGCCAGCAGTAGCCCGGGACCGGATACGCAGTATTTT
>TRBV7-9|14|TRBD2|.|TRBJ2-1
CASSSAGGIGEQFF
TGTGCCAGCAGCTCTGCGGGAGGGATAGGTGAGCAGTTCTTC
>TRBV29-1|14|TRBD1|.|TRBJ2-1
CSGRKGAFYNEQFF
TGCAGCGGACGCAAGGGGGCGTTTTACAATGAGCAGTTCTTC
>TRBV9|18|.|.|TRBJ2-5
CASSPKPGWGGGEETQYF
TGTGCCAGCAGCCCGAAGCCCGGGTGGGGCGGCGGGGAAGAGACCCAGTACTTC
>TRBV11-2|13|.|.|TRBJ2-1
CASSLDPGGEQFF
TGTGCCAGCAGCTTAGACCCAGGTGGTGAGCAGTTCTTC
>TRBV29-1|12|TRBD1|.|TRBJ2-6
CSVQTGSDVLTF
TGCAGCGTGCAGACAGGGTCGGACGTCCTGACTTTC
>TRBV7-9|14|.|.|TRBJ2-2
CASSPTQGTGELFF
TGTGCCAGCAGCCCGACCCAGGGGACCGGGGAGCTGTTTTTT
>TRBV25-1|14|.|.|TRBJ1-3
CASSVAGSGNTIYF
TGTGCCAGCAGTGTGGCAGGTTCTGGAAACACCATATATTTT
>TRBV5-6|15|.|few|TRBJ2-3
CASSLGPAGTDTQYF
TGTGCCAGCAGCCTAGGACCCGCAGGCACAGATACGCAGTATTTT
>TRBV29-1|11|TRBD1|few|TRBJ2-7
CSAGTGYEQYF
TGCAGCGCGGGGACAGGCTACGAGCAGTACTTC
>TRBV7-2|15|.|.|TRBJ1-6
CASSLTGGSPSPLHF
TGTGCCAGCAGCTTGACAGGCGGAAGTCCTTCACCCCTCCACTTT
>TRBV20-1|11|.|few|TRBJ2-2
CSARRLRELFF
TGCAGTGCTAGGCGACTTAGGGAGCTGTTTTTT
>TRBV10-3|15|.|few|TRBJ1-5
CAISEGVAGNQPQHF
TGTGCCATCAGTGAGGGGGTGGCGGGCAATCAGCCCCAGCATTTT
>TRBV30|14|.|few|TRBJ2-1
CAWSYGGVHNEQFF
TGTGCCTGGAGTTATGGTGGGGTTCACAATGAGCAGTTCTTC
>TRBV7-9|14|.|few|TRBJ1-1
CASSLELSNTEAFF
TGTGCCAGCAGCTTAGAACTCTCGAACACTGAAGCTTTCTTT
>TRBV7-2|17|TRBD2|few|TRBJ2-1
CASSLGSGLAGAREQFF
TGTGCCAGCAGCTTAGGTTCTGGGCTAGCGGGAGCCAGGGAGCAGTTCTTC
>TRBV6-5|11|.|.|TRBJ2-2
CASGRIGELFF
TGTGCCAGCGGCAGAATCGGGGAGCTGTTTTTT
>TRBV5-1|12|TRBD1|few|TRBJ1-2
CASSWDREGYTF
TGCGCCAGCAGCTGGGACAGGGAAGGCTACACCTTC
>TRBV10-3|22|TRBD2|few|TRBJ2-4
CAIRVGRLLVSGRAGSKNIQYF
TGTGCCATCCGAGTTGGACGGTTACTAGTAAGCGGGAGGGCCGGGTCCAAAAACATTCAGTACTTC
>TRBV27|15|TRBD1|.|TRBJ1-5
CASSQRQGRNQPQHF
TGTGCCAGCAGTCAGAGACAGGGACGGAATCAGCCCCAGCATTTT
>TRBV6-5|15|.|.|TRBJ1-2
CASSRPNRGDYGYTF
TGTGCCAGCAGCCGACCTAATCGAGGGGACTATGGCTACACCTTC
>TRBV6-1|12|.|few|TRBJ2-5
CASSPQGGTQYF
TGTGCCAGCAGCCCGCAGGGGGGGACCCAGTACTTC
>TRBV19|16|TRBD1|.|TRBJ2-3
CASTPNRGGHTDTQYF
TGTGCCAGTACCCCCAACAGGGGTGGCCACACAGATACGCAGTATTTT
>TRBV2|16|.|.|TRBJ2-1
CASNVGGPSSYNEQFF
TGTGCCAGCAACGTCGGGGGGCCGAGCTCCTACAATGAGCAGTTCTTC
>TRBV29-1|14|.|.|TRBJ2-2
CSVETGTNTGELFF
TGCAGCGTTGAGACGGGGACGAACACCGGGGAGCTGTTTTTT
>TRBV7-9|15|.|few|TRBJ2-2
CAAPGPQRGTGELFF
TGTGCCGCCCCGGGACCACAAAGGGGAACCGGGGAGCTGTTTTTT
>TRBV5-1|19|TRBD2|.|TRBJ2-1
CASRLWRLAGDRPGGEQFF
TGCGCCAGCCGACTTTGGAGACTAGCGGGAGATAGGCCCGGCGGTGAGCAGTTCTTC
>TRBV7-9|14|.|.|TRBJ1-1
CASSSRRGNVEAFF
TGTGCCAGCAGCTCCCGTCGGGGGAATGTTGAAGCTTTCTTT
>TRBV7-6|15|.|.|TRBJ2-6
CASSLAHSGANVLTF
TGTGCCAGCAGCTTAGCGCACTCTGGGGCCAACGTCCTGACTTTC
>TRBV5-1|16|TRBD1|.|TRBJ2-3
CASSPVGRGRGDTQYF
TGCGCCAGCAGCCCCGTGGGCAGGGGGCGCGGAGATACGCAGTATTTT
>TRBV5-4|14|.|few|TRBJ1-1
CASSLRGQNTEAFF
TGTGCCAGCAGCCTCCGGGGGCAGAACACTGAAGCTTTCTTT